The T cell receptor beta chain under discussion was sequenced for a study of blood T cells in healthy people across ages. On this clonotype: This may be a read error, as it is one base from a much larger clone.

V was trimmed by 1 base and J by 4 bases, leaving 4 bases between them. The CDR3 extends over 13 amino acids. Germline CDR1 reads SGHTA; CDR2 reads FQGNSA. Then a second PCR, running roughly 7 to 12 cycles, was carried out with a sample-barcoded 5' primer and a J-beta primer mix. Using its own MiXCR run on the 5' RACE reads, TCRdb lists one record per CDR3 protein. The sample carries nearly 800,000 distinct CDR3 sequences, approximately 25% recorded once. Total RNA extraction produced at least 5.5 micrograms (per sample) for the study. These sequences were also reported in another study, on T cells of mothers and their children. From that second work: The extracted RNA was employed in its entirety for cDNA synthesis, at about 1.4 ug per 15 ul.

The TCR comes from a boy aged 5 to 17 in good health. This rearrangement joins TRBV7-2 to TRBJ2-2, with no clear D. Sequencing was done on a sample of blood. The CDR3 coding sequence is TGTGCCAGCAGCTTAGTTATCACCGGGGAGCTGTTTTTT. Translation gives CASSLVITGELFF.